A selection of T cell receptor beta chains follows, all from one sample in a study of T cells in Graves' hyperthyroidism and ophthalmopathy. TCRdb re-analysed the multiplex PCR reads in MiXCR, keeping a single row per CDR3 protein. In the table there are about 500,000 distinct CDR3 sequences, roughly 14% of which are singletons. The sequencing input was blood. These receptors came from a young woman with Graves' hyperthyroidism. Each CDR3 is given with its conserved first and last residue. D genes are given only for firm matches. Not all rows give a size; the values are once, few, many and, for expanded clones, a class.

clone_size j_call d_call v_call cdr3_aa cdr3_nt
many TRBJ2-7 TRBD2 TRBV6-1 CASSGLAGDREQYF TGTGCCAGCAGTGGACTAGCGGGAGATCGCGAGCAGTACTTC
few TRBJ2-1 TRBD2 TRBV18 CATNLAGDFNEQFF TGTGCCACCAACCTAGCGGGAGACTTCAATGAGCAGTTCTTC
- TRBJ1-1 TRBD1 TRBV6-6 CASSYSWDRKLNTEAFF TGTGCCAGCAGTTACTCCTGGGACAGGAAGCTGAACACTGAAGCTTTCTTT
- TRBJ2-7 - TRBV12-3/TRBV12-4 CASSPRGSSSVNEQYF TGTGCCAGCAGTCCTAGAGGAAGCTCCAGCGTAAACGAGCAGTACTTC
- TRBJ2-7 - TRBV5-8 CASRDPNSYEQYF TGTGCCAGCCGGGATCCTAACTCCTACGAGCAGTACTTC
many TRBJ1-4 - TRBV29-1 CSAAGLYEKLFF TGCAGCGCCGCGGGACTGTATGAAAAACTGTTTTTT
many TRBJ2-7 - TRBV7-3 CASSLGKEQYF TGTGCCAGCAGCTTGGGTAAGGAGCAGTACTTC
- TRBJ2-1 TRBD2 TRBV5-5 CASSPKGLAGINEQFF TGTGCCAGCAGCCCGAAGGGACTAGCGGGAATTAATGAGCAGTTCTTC
many TRBJ2-2 - TRBV20-1 CSAADTSFGGTGELFF TGCAGTGCTGCGGATACTAGCTTTGGAGGCACCGGGGAGCTGTTTTTT
few TRBJ2-3 - TRBV20-1 CSATARDWSLDTQYF TGCAGTGCCACAGCTCGAGACTGGAGCCTCGATACGCAGTATTTT
many TRBJ2-3 - TRBV11-3 CASSTRTATDTQYF TGTGCCAGCAGCACCAGGACGGCCACAGATACGCAGTATTTT
- TRBJ1-5 TRBD1 TRBV28 CASSFRLGQGYQPQHF TGTGCCAGCAGTTTTCGGCTGGGACAGGGTTATCAGCCCCAGCATTTT
many TRBJ2-3 - TRBV20-1 CSASGGDTQYF TGCAGTGCTAGCGGGGGAGATACGCAGTATTTT
- TRBJ2-1 - TRBV6-1 CASSIIYGDEQFF TGTGCCAGCAGTATTATATACGGGGATGAGCAGTTCTTC
few TRBJ2-1 - TRBV19 CASMGPNEQFF TGTGCCAGTATGGGCCCGAATGAGCAGTTCTTC